This entry is about one T cell receptor (beta chain). This sample was included in a study of blood T cell repertoires in COVID-19. Study overall: Some COVID-19 samples were acute and others convalescent; all came from the United States, Italy and Spain. PBMCs, B-cell-depleted T cells, or T cells were the source of the cDNA or gDNA that made up the material.

With 2 bases removed from V and 1 base from J, the gap between germline ends came to 11 bases. CDR1 and CDR2 from the germline V gene are SGHDN and FVKESK. The CDR3 covers 15 residues. How the authors handled the data: For nucleated cells, counts were estimated from reference gene primer amplification. The data were produced by immunoSEQ multiplex PCR, yet TCRdb's version contains in-frame clones alone and is incomplete. V and J calls and clone size are as listed in that table; D and trimming were resolved from the DNA. The data contain about 35,000 clones, roughly 82% of them seen just once; the ten biggest clones take up under 50%.

Source material: peripheral blood. The chain has TRBV14 and TRBJ1-1; possibly TRBD1 for D (6 bases). The TCR sequence derives from a man older than 75 with active or convalescent COVID-19. As DNA, the CDR3 is TGTGCCAGCAGCCAACTTCTGACAGGGAACACTGAAGCTTTCTTT. Amino acid sequence: CASSQLLTGNTEAFF.